The 21 T cell receptor beta chains reported below all come from one sample, sequenced in a study of PD-1 blockade in mismatch repair-deficient tumors. The protocol was immunoSEQ multiplex PCR, while the TCRdb copy is restricted to in-frame clones and leaves out a portion. The sample holds around 30,000 clones, 80% seen once. Specimen: PBMCs, collected approximately 6 weeks after starting pembrolizumab. The source of these receptors is an adult with mismatch repair-deficient cancer.

The V call is TRBV5-1, the J call TRBJ2-2; perhaps TRBD2 as D (6 bases). The CDR3 sequence is 14 residues long. Trimming pared 10 bases from V and 0 bases from J, leaving 13 bases between. The germline gives CDR1 SGHRS, CDR2 YFSETQ. Here the CDR3 reads CASQSGSNTGELFF. DNA for the CDR3: TGCGCCTCTCAGAGCGGGTCGAACACCGGGGAGCTGTTTTTT.

This CDR3 reads CASSFQGKGNTEAFF. DNA of the CDR3: TGTGCCAGCAGTTTTCAGGGAAAGGGGAACACTGAAGCTTTCTTT. The rearrangement joins TRBV28 to TRBJ1-1, with a possible D match to TRBD1 (5 bases). CDR3 length: 15 amino acids. Trimming shortened V by 3 bases and J by 1 base, and 12 bases separated the two germline ends. The V gene's germline CDR1 is MDHEN and CDR2 SYDVKM.

This clone was observed a handful of times. The rearrangement links TRBV4-1 to TRBJ1-5, with 7 bases lining up with TRBD1. The CDR3 is 15 amino acids. CDR1 and CDR2 (germline): MGHRA, YSYEKL. V gave up 4 bases and J gave up 1 base; unmatched junction bases: 4. The CDR3, as DNA: TGCGCCAGCAGCCCTTTGACAGGGAGCAATCAGCCCCAGCATTTT. This translates into CASSPLTGSNQPQHF.

The CDR3 bases are TGTGCCAGCAGTTACCCCGGCAAAGGGGGAGAGACCCAGTACTTC. This translates into CASSYPGKGGETQYF. The rearrangement uses TRBV6-6 and TRBJ2-5; D perhaps matches TRBD1 (6 bases). The CDR3 extends over 15 amino acids. CDR1 and CDR2 from the germline V gene are MNHNY and SVGAGI (reference sequence). V gave up 2 bases and J gave up 4 bases, with 14 bases separating them.

DNA of the CDR3: TGTGCCAGCAGTGAAACAGGTTCTGGCAATCAGCCCCAGCATTTT. Amino acid sequence: CASSETGSGNQPQHF. The rearrangement links TRBV25-1 to TRBJ1-5; possibly TRBD1 for D (5 bases). Germline V gives CDR1 MGHDK, CDR2 SYGVNS. Trimming took off 2 bases at V and 2 bases at J, with 10 bases between the two ends. The CDR3 length is 15 residues.

The rearrangement uses TRBV5-1 and TRBJ2-5; D remains ambiguous. In germline, CDR1 is SGHRS, CDR2 YFSETQ. V was cut by 3 bases and J by 1 base, with 7 bases left in between. This CDR3 contains 13 residues. CDR3 protein: CASSSLSQETQYF. The DNA for the CDR3 is TGCGCCAGCAGCTCCCTATCCCAAGAGACCCAGTACTTC.

The chain uses TRBV5-6 and TRBJ2-7, with 7 bases aligning to TRBD2. From germline, CDR1 is SGHDT and CDR2 YYEEEE. This CDR3 has 15 residues. V lost 6 bases, J lost 1 base, and 10 bases stayed unmatched. CDR3 amino acids: CASNIGVGRSYEQYF. The CDR3 nucleotides read TGTGCCAGCAACATAGGCGTCGGGAGGTCCTACGAGCAGTACTTC.

V is TRBV28 and J is TRBJ2-7, with 9 bases identical to TRBD1. This CDR3 region has 14 residues. Unmatched junction bases numbered 10, after V lost 10 bases and J lost 3 bases. Germline V gives CDR1 MDHEN, CDR2 SYDVKM. DNA for the CDR3: TGTGCCACCTCCGGGACAGGGCTGATCTACGAGCAGTACTTC. Its translation is CATSGTGLIYEQYF. Combining the CDR3 with reference TRBV28 and TRBJ2-7 gives the whole variable domain DVKVTQSSRYLVKRTGEKVFLECVQDMDHENMFWYRQDPGLGLRLIYFSYDVKMKEKGDIPEGYSVSREKKERFSLILESASTNQTSMYLCATSGTGLIYEQYFGPGTRLTVT.

The rearrangement links TRBV19 to TRBJ2-3; D possibly corresponds to TRBD1 (6 bases). Germline values: CDR1 LNHDA, CDR2 SQIVND (reference sequence). The CDR3 covers 13 residues. Trimming took off 3 bases at V and 6 bases at J, with 10 bases between the two ends. The chain's CDR3 is CASSMQGSDTQYF. The CDR3, as DNA: TGTGCCAGTAGTATGCAGGGGTCGGATACGCAGTATTTT.

This clone was counted a single time. The rearrangement joins TRBV30 to TRBJ1-5; 7 bases are a match to TRBD1. The germline CDR1 and CDR2 sequences are GTSNPN and SVGIG (reference sequence). J gave up 4 bases and V 1 base, and 4 bases lay outside the gene matches. There are 14 residues in the CDR3. This CDR3 is CAWSASGQNQPQHF. As DNA, the CDR3 is TGTGCCTGGAGTGCCTCGGGACAGAATCAGCCCCAGCATTTT.

A few counts support this clone. The chain's CDR3 is CASNRTGGSSYEQYF. The CDR3 DNA is TGTGCCAGCAACAGGACAGGGGGGAGCTCCTACGAGCAGTACTTC. The chain uses TRBV28 and TRBJ2-7; 10 bases are shared with TRBD1. This CDR3 region has 15 residues. The V and J ends lost 7 bases and 0 bases, in that order; junction bases with no gene match: 6. CDR1 and CDR2 (germline): MDHEN, SYDVKM.

This clone appeared a single time. The V gene is TRBV5-1, the J gene TRBJ2-6, with D tentatively TRBD2 (5 bases). The germline V gene encodes CDR1 SGHRS and CDR2 YFSETQ. The CDR3 is 15 amino acids. Trimming pared 4 bases from V and 2 bases from J, leaving 10 bases between. CDR3 amino acids: CASSGGAAGANVLTF. In nucleotides, the CDR3 is TGCGCCAGCAGCGGAGGAGCGGCTGGGGCCAACGTCCTGACTTTC.

The chain combines TRBV27 with TRBJ2-2, with 7 bases identical to TRBD1. CDR1 and CDR2 from the germline V gene are MNHEY and SMNVEV (reference sequence). Unmatched junction bases numbered 12, after V lost 5 bases and J lost 6 bases. The CDR3 consists of 16 residues. The CDR3 DNA sequence: TGTGCCAGCAGTCCAAGAGGGACAGTAGTTTCCGGGGAGCTGTTTTTT. This translates into CASSPRGTVVSGELFF.

The chain employs TRBV27 and TRBJ2-1, with 14 bases identical to TRBD2. The CDR3 loop spans 15 amino acids. V was clipped by 5 bases and J by 8 bases; unmatched bases: 5. Germline values: CDR1 MNHEY, CDR2 SMNVEV (reference sequence). The CDR3 is CASSPGLAGAYEQFF. CDR3 nucleotides: TGTGCCAGCAGTCCGGGACTAGCGGGAGCTTATGAGCAGTTCTTC.

The chain combines TRBV9 with TRBJ1-5; no clear D. Germline V CDR1 and CDR2: SGDLS, YYNGEE. This CDR3 region has 15 residues. V was clipped by 0 bases and J by 4 bases, with 11 bases between them. Here the CDR3 reads CASSVESGFNQPQHF. Written as DNA, the CDR3 is TGTGCCAGCAGCGTAGAGAGCGGCTTTAATCAGCCCCAGCATTTT.

The J gene is TRBJ2-5, the V gene TRBV28; weak D call: TRBD2 (5 bases). This CDR3 is built from 13 residues. The V gene's germline CDR1 is MDHEN and CDR2 SYDVKM. Trimming shortened V by 3 bases and J by 2 bases, and 7 bases separated the two germline ends. The CDR3 nucleotides are TGTGCCAGCAGTTTGCCGGGACAAGAGACCCAGTACTTC. This translates into CASSLPGQETQYF.

This clone has just one count. V and J are TRBV6-1 and TRBJ2-4; TRBD1 agrees at 7 bases. The CDR3 runs to 13 residues. Germline V CDR1 and CDR2: MNHNS, SASEGT. The junction had 5 bases not matched to a gene; V was cut back by 4 bases and J by 8 bases. The DNA for the CDR3 is TGTGCCAGCAGTGGGGGACAGAAGGACATTCAGTACTTC. This sequence encodes CASSGGQKDIQYF.

The sample holds one count of this clone. V and J are TRBV5-1 and TRBJ2-1; 7 bases match TRBD2. Germline CDR1 is SGHRS and CDR2 is YFSETQ. Unmatched junction bases numbered 8, after V lost 4 bases and J lost 4 bases. CDR3 size: 15 residues. The CDR3 sequence is CASSPRSSGYNEQFF. CDR3 nucleotides: TGCGCCAGCAGCCCCCGGTCTAGCGGTTACAATGAGCAGTTCTTC.

The genes are TRBV11-2 and TRBJ2-2, with 7 nucleotides matching TRBD2. Trimming cost V 0 bases and J 3 bases; bases outside gene matches: 4. The germline gives CDR1 SGHAT, CDR2 FQNNGV. The CDR3 length is 16 residues. The CDR3 reads CASSLDLGGYTGELFF. CDR3 nucleotide sequence: TGTGCCAGCAGCTTAGATCTGGGGGGGTACACCGGGGAGCTGTTTTTT.

This chain joins TRBV28 and TRBJ2-4; a possible D gene is TRBD1 (5 bases). The V gene lost 3 bases and the J gene lost 1 base, with 10 bases spanning the gap. The length of the CDR3 is 15 residues. CDR1 MDHEN and CDR2 SYDVKM come from the germline V gene. CDR3 sequence (DNA): TGTGCCAGCAGTTTGGGGCCAGGGGCCAAAAACATTCAGTACTTC. It encodes CASSLGPGAKNIQYF.

The chain is built from TRBV15 and TRBJ2-3; D gene ambiguous. CDR1 is LNHNV and CDR2 is YYDKDF in the germline V gene (reference sequence). V gave up 5 bases and J gave up 4 bases, with 10 bases separating them. This CDR3 region has 13 residues. CDR3 sequence reads: CATSVRFADTQYF. The CDR3 DNA reads TGTGCCACCAGCGTCCGTTTCGCAGATACGCAGTATTTT.